The text below deals with one T cell receptor (beta chain). The antigen is unknown. This may come from a read error, since a much larger clone is one base off. The source of the sample is a study of glioma-infiltrating T cells. Findings of the study overall: Very few CDR3 sequences were shared between tissue and blood.

This CDR3 is 11 amino acids long. The germline gives CDR1 SNHLY, CDR2 FYNNEI. Amplification of TCR alpha and beta CDR3 regions from RNA used iRepertoire nested multiplex PCR. TCRdb re-analysed the multiplex PCR reads in MiXCR, keeping a single row per CDR3 protein. The profile shows approximately 190,000 distinct CDR3 sequences, over 25% of them singletons. V and J are TRBV2 and TRBJ2-1, with D hard to call. Sequenced input: glioma tissue, nonneoplastic brain tissue, or PBMCs (not recorded which). This TCR was sampled from a human donor with low-grade glioma or glioblastoma, undergoing nonglioma brain surgery, or in good health (not recorded which). CDR3 amino acids: CASSLSYEKFF. The CDR3 nucleotides are TGTGCCAGCAGTTTAAGCTATGAGAAGTTCTTC.